This TCR beta chain was sequenced during a study of beta chain features in type 1 diabetes. Background on the study: Patients did not differ from healthy donors in age, gender or cell yield.

Findings and limits, study-wide: Type 1 diabetes patients showed fewer insertions and more deletions at VDJ junctions.

This clone was seen a handful of times. Its matching antigen is unknown. Sequencing targeted expressed TCRB transcripts, as all isolated RNA had been reverse transcribed. Clones were read by immunoSEQ multiplex PCR, and TCRdb kept only the in-frame ones, dropping some. The repertoire consists of fewer than 550,000 clones, with about an eighth occurring once and the leading ten covering over 0.04%. The CDR3 is 14 amino acids. CDR1 and CDR2 (germline): GTSNPN, SVGIG (reference sequence). Trimming took off 8 bases at V and 0 bases at J, with 17 bases between the two ends. V gene TRBV30 combines with J gene TRBJ2-7; D may correspond to TRBD1 or TRBD2 (6 bases each). The material sequenced was naive CD4+ T cells from blood. This clonotype was obtained from a woman younger than 35 in good health. CDR3 protein: CAGGQGPFSYEQYF. The CDR3 DNA sequence: TGTGCCGGGGGGCAGGGACCGTTCTCCTACGAGCAGTACTTC.